The source of this T cell receptor beta chain is a study of shared clonotypes between healthy human individuals. The CDR3 is made up of 13 amino acids. Between the trimmed V and J ends, which lost 1 base and 4 bases, there was a span of 7 bases. Germline V gene lookup returns CDR1 MGHRA and CDR2 YSYEKL. A few counts support this clone. The antigen remains undetermined. The donors, all of them Caucasian adults, lived in Nashville, Tennessee. CCR7-negative CD45RA+ TemRA cells were combined with CD45RO+ cells to form CD8 memory. The table came from immunoSEQ multiplex PCR; TCRdb's copy has only in-frame clones and leaves some out. The sample consists of roughly 720,000 clones, around 91% of them appearing once. Study-wide results and limits: Clonotypes that were shared across a handful of donors made up around 5% of naive CD4 clonotypes. Relative to memory subsets, naive subsets generally showed larger estimated richness.

Sequencing was performed on memory CD8+ T cells from PBMCs. Subset specified: CD45RO+ cells pooled with CCR7-negative TemRA cells. The chain carries TRBV4-1 and TRBJ1-1; no definite D call. The receptor comes from a man aged 18 to 30 in good health. Some clones in this sample may be carry-over from other donors' samples. CDR3 protein: CASSQGVLTEAFF. The CDR3 nucleotides read TGCGCCAGCAGCCAAGGGGTGCTCACTGAAGCTTTCTTT.